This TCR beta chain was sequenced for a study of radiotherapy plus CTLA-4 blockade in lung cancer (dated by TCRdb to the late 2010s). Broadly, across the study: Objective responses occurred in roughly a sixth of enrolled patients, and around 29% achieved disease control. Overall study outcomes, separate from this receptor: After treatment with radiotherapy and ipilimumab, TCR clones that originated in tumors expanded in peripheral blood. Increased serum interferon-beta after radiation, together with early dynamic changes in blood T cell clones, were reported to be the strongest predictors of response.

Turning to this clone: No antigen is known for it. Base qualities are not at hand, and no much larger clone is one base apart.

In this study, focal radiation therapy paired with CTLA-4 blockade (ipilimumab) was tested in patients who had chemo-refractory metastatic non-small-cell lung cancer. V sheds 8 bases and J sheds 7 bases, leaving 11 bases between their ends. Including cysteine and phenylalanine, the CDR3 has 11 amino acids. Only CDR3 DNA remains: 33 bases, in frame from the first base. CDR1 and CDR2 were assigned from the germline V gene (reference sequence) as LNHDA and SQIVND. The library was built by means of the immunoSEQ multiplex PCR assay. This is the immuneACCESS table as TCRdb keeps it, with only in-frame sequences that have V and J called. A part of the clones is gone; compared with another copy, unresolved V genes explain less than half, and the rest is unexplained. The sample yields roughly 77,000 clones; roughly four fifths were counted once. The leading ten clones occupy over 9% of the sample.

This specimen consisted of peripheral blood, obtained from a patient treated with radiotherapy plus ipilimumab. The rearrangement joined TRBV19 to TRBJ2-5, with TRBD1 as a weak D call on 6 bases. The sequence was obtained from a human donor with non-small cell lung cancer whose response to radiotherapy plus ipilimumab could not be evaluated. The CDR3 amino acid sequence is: CASSIGGTQYF. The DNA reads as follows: TGTGCCAGTTCCATAGGGGGGACCCAGTACTTC.